This T cell receptor beta chain was retrieved from a study of PD-1 blockade in classical Hodgkin lymphoma. Study in general: Every 2 weeks, patients had 3 mg/kg nivolumab intravenously. General study findings and limits: TCR diversity at baseline was reported to be reduced in newly diagnosed patients relative to healthy donors.

Some clones are missing from TCRdb's copy, which holds only in-frame ones; the method was immunoSEQ multiplex PCR. The table lists about 85,000 clones, approximately 91% of them singletons. Regarding this clone: Its antigen is unknown.

No patient escaped relapse after autologous stem cell transplantation, and brentuximab vedotin exposure varied. The input for sequencing was peripheral blood mononuclear cells (PBMCs), taken before the second cycle of nivolumab. This TCR was sampled from a human donor with classical Hodgkin lymphoma.

Written as DNA, the CDR3 is TGTGCCGCAGCTATCGGACAGAGGCCTGGCTACACCTTC. Encoded protein: CAAAIGQRPGYTF. The chain is built from TRBV28 and TRBJ1-2, with a tentative D call TRBD1 (6 bases). The CDR3 loop spans 13 amino acids. Trimming took 11 bases from V and 7 from J, leaving 20 bases between them. Germline lookup yields CDR1 MDHEN and CDR2 SYDVKM.